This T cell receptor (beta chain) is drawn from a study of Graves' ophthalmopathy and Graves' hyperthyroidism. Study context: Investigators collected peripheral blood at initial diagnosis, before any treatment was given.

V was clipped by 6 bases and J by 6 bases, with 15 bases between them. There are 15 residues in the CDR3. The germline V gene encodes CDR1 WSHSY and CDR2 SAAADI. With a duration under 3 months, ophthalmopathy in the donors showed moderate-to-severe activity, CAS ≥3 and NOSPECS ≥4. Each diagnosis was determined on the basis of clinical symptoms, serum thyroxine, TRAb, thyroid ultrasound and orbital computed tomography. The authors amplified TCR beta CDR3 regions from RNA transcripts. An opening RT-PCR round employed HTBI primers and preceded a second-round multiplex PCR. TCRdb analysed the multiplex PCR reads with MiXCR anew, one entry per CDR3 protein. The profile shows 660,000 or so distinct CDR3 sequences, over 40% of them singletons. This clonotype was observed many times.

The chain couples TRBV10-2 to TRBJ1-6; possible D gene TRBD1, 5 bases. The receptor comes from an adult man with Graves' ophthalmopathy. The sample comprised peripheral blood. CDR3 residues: CASSPQRGSNSPLHF. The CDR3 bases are TGCGCCAGCAGCCCACAGAGGGGTTCTAATTCACCCCTCCACTTT.